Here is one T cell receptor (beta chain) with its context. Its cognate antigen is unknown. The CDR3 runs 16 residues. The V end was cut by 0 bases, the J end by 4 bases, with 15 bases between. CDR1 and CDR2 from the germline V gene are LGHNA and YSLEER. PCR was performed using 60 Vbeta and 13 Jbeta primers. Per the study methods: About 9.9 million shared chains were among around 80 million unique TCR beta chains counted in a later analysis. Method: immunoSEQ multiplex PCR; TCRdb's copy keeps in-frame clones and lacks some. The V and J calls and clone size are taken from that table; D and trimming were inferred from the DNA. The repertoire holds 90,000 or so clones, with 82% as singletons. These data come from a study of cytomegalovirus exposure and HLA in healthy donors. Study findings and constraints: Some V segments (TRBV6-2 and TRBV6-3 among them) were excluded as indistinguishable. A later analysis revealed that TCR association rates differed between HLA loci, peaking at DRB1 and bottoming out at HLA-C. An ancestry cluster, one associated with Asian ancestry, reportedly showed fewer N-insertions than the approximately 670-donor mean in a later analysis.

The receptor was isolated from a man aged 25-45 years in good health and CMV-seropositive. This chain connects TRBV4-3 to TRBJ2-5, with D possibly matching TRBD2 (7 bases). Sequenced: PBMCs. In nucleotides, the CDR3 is TGCGCCAGCAGCCAAGAGGGGGGGCCGCGGGGAGAGACCCAGTACTTC. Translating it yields CASSQEGGPRGETQYF.